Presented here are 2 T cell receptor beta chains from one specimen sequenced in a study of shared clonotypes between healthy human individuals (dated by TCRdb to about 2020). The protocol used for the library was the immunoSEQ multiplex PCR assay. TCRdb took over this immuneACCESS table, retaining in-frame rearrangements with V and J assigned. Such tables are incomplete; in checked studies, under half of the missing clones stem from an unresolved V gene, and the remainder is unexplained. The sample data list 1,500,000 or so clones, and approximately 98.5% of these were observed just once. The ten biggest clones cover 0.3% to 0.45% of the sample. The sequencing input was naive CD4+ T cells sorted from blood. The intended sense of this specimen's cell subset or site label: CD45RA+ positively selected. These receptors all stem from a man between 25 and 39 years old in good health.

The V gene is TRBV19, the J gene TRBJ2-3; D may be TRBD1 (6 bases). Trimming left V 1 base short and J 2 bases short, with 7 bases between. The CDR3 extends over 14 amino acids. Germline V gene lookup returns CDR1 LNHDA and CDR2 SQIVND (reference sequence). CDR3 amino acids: CASSIGQATDTQYF. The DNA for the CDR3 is TGTGCCAGTAGTATAGGACAGGCCACAGATACGCAGTATTTT.

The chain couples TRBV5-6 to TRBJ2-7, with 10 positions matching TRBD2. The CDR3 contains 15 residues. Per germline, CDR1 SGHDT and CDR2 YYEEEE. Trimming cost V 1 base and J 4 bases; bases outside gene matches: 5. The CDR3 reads CASSLFLAGVYEQYF. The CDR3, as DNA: TGTGCCAGCAGCTTGTTCCTAGCGGGAGTTTACGAGCAGTACTTC. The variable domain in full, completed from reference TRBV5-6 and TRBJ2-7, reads DAGVTQSPTHLIKTRGQQVTLRCSPKSGHDTVSWYQQALGQGPQFIFQYYEEEERQRGNFPDRFSGHQFPNYSSELNVNALLLGDSALYLCASSLFLAGVYEQYFGPGTRLTVT.